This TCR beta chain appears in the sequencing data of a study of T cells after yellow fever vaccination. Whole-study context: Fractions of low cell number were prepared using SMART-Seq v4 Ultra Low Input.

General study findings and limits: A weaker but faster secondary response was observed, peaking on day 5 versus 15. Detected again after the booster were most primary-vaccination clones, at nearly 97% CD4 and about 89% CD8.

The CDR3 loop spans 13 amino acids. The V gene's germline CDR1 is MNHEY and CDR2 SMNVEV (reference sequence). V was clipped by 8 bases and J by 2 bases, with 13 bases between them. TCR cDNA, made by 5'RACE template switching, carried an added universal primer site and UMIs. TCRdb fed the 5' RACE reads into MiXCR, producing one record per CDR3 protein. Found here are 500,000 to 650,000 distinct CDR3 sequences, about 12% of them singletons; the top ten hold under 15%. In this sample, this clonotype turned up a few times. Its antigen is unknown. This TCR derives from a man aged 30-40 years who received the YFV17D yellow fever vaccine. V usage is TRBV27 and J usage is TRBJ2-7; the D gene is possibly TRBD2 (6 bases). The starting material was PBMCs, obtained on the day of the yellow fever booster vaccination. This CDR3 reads CASAGTTAYEQYF. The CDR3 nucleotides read TGTGCCAGCGCGGGGACGACCGCCTACGAGCAGTACTTC.